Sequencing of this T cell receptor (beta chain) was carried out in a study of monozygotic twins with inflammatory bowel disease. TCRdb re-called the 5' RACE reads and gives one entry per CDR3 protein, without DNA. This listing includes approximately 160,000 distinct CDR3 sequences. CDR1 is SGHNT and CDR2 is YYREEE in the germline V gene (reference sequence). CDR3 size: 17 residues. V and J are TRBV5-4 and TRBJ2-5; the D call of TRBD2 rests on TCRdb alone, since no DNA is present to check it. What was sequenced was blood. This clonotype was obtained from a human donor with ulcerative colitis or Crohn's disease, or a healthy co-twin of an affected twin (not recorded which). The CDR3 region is CASSLDSGRRVQETQYF.